The entry below gives a single T cell receptor (beta chain) sequence along with its context. As yet, its antigen is unknown. This specimen belongs to a study of cytomegalovirus exposure and HLA in healthy donors. Overall study findings and caveats: As immune exposure information, only CMV serostatus was available.

PCR amplification relied on 60 Vbeta primers (plus 13 Jbeta primers). TCRdb's table, derived via immunoSEQ multiplex PCR, lists solely in-frame clones and lacks some. Seen here are approximately 200,000 clones, about 80% observed once, and the top ten hold around 16%. Germline CDR1 and CDR2: SGHNT and YYREEE (reference sequence). Deletions cut 4 bases from V and 3 bases from J, with 11 bases between. The CDR3 contains 13 residues. Sequencing was performed on PBMCs. This clonotype was obtained from a man aged 35-49 years in good health and CMV-seronegative. The chain couples TRBV5-4 to TRBJ2-7; no clear D. For the CDR3, the DNA is TGTGCCAGCAGCGCCCTCCCGGGCTACGAGCAGTACTTC. This translates into CASSALPGYEQYF.